The clone carrying this T cell receptor (beta chain) was seen repeatedly, ten times or more. V was trimmed by 1 base and J by 2 bases, leaving 10 bases between them. The CDR3 runs 14 residues. Germline-derived CDR1 and CDR2 are SGHDT and YYEEEE. The entry originates in a study of early T cells in non-severe SARS-CoV-2 infection. In TCRdb, the 5' RACE reads were re-called with MiXCR into one record per CDR3 protein. The table records 70,000 to 85,000 distinct CDR3 sequences, less than 5.5% of them present only once. The source material was whole blood, sampled at baseline. The gene calls are TRBV5-6 and TRBJ2-7; D call uncertain. This sequence was found in an adult who was a healthcare worker with PCR-confirmed SARS-CoV-2 infection or an uninfected control (not recorded which). The CDR3 nucleotides read TGTGCCAGCAGCTTGCGGTTCGGCACCTACGAGCAGTACTTC. The encoded protein is CASSLRFGTYEQYF.